The clone carrying this TCR beta chain was observed once. Its antigen is as yet unknown. Time point meaning: sample taken at primary tumor resection. Unsorted whole RNA samples from tumor, nontumor lung or frozen PBMC were sequenced. Trimming shortened V by 5 bases and J by 1 base, and 11 bases separated the two germline ends. The V gene's germline CDR1 is DFQATT and CDR2 SNEGSKA (reference sequence). This CDR3 has 13 residues. The source of the sample is a study of spatial heterogeneity in lung cancer. Overall study context: Alpha-chain sequences were detected in numbers that were consistently lower than beta-chain sequences. The correlation between TCR transcript counts in tumor regions and a T cell module score from matched bulk RNA-seq was strong.

Study-level results: Tumor mutation counts were tracked by expanded intratumoral alpha and beta TCR counts.

MiXCR, applied by TCRdb to the 5' RACE reads, yields one record per CDR3 protein. The data hold just under 9,500 distinct CDR3 sequences, with approximately 8.2% observed a single time. This TCR came from a male donor with early-stage non-small cell lung cancer. This chain joins TRBV20-1 and TRBJ1-1; tentatively, D is TRBD1 (5 bases). Sequencing used lung tumor tissue, obtained at surgery. CDR3 coding DNA: TGCAGTGCTCGCCGACAGAGGAACACTGAAGCTTTCTTT. Translating it yields CSARRQRNTEAFF.